These 15 T cell receptor beta chains were all obtained from the same sample, sequenced in a study of technical replicates of blood from a handful of donors. The assay was immunoSEQ multiplex PCR, and TCRdb's table has in-frame clones only and misses some. The sample contains some 14,000 clones, over 70% of which appear only once. The sequencing sample was made of PBMCs. The receptor source for this set is a human donor in good health.

This clone occurred a few times. This sequence joins TRBV9 and TRBJ1-1; D not certain. CDR3 length: 13 amino acids. Germline lookup yields CDR1 SGDLS and CDR2 YYNGEE. V lost 7 bases and J 0 bases, leaving 10 bases between the germline ends. The CDR3 coding sequence is TGTGCCAGCCAGGCAGAAGTGAACACTGAAGCTTTCTTT. Translating gives CASQAEVNTEAFF. Looking up the rest from reference TRBV9 and TRBJ1-1 gives the full variable domain: DSGVTQTPKHLITATGQRVTLRCSPRSGDLSVYWYQQSLDQGLQFLIQYYNGEERAKGNILERFSAQQFPDLHSELNLSSLELGDSALYFCASQAEVNTEAFFGQGTRLTVV.

This chain uses TRBV5-1 with TRBJ1-4; no reliable D call. The V end lost 2 bases, the J end lost 1 base, and 6 bases lay between the germline ends. The CDR3 runs 14 residues. Looked up from germline, CDR1 is SGHRS and CDR2 is YFSETQ. The CDR3 DNA reads TGCGCCAGCAGCTTAAGCCGAACTAATGAAAAACTGTTTTTT. This encodes CASSLSRTNEKLFF.

This chain uses TRBV28 with TRBJ2-3, with D maybe TRBD2 (5 bases). The CDR3 contains 14 residues. Germline assignment: CDR1 MDHEN and CDR2 SYDVKM. The V and J ends lost 3 bases and 1 base respectively, with 8 bases between them. CDR3 nucleotide sequence: TGTGCCAGCAGTTTTCTAGCAGGCACAGATACGCAGTATTTT. It codes for CASSFLAGTDTQYF.

The chain carries TRBV11-2 and TRBJ2-3; 14 positions match TRBD2. The length of the CDR3 is 16 residues. V lost 5 bases and J lost 0; bases outside the gene matches: 1. CDR1 SGHAT and CDR2 FQNNGV come from the germline V gene. The CDR3, as DNA: TGTGCCAGCAGCCGGACTAGCGGGAGGAGCACAGATACGCAGTATTTT. Translated: CASSRTSGRSTDTQYF.

The rearrangement joins TRBV14 to TRBJ2-3; a possible D gene is TRBD1 (5 bases). Trimming stripped 0 bases from V and 1 base from J, with 5 bases between. Germline CDR1 reads SGHDN; CDR2 reads FVKESK. The CDR3 is 14 residues long. Here the CDR3 DNA reads TGTGCCAGCAGCCAAGAACAGGGCACAGATACGCAGTATTTT. This codes for CASSQEQGTDTQYF.

The rearrangement uses TRBV6-1 and TRBJ2-5, with TRBD1 identical over 8 bases. This CDR3 spans 16 amino acids. J was trimmed by 1 base and V by 2 bases; bases with no gene match: 6. The germline V gene encodes CDR1 MNHNS and CDR2 SASEGT. The CDR3 protein is CASSEPLGTGQETQYF. CDR3 nucleotides: TGTGCCAGCAGTGAACCACTCGGGACAGGCCAAGAGACCCAGTACTTC.

The chain combines TRBV6-6 with TRBJ2-3; D perhaps matches TRBD1 (6 bases). V was shortened by 4 bases and J by 2 bases, with 13 bases between the two germline ends. The CDR3 spans 15 residues. Germline lookup yields CDR1 MNHNY and CDR2 SVGAGI (reference sequence). The CDR3 coding sequence is TGTGCCAGCAGTTCCCTCGGACAGCCCACAGATACGCAGTATTTT. Protein product: CASSSLGQPTDTQYF.

This chain connects TRBV4-2 to TRBJ2-7; TRBD2 matches 10 bases. The CDR3 runs to 18 residues. The V and J ends lost 0 bases and 2 bases, in that order; junction bases with no gene match: 10. CDR1 and CDR2 (germline): LGHNA, YNFKEQ. Here the CDR3 DNA reads TGTGCCAGCAGCCAAGATCGGGCTAGCGGGAGTCCCACCTACGAGCAGTACTTC. Translating it yields CASSQDRASGSPTYEQYF.

The chain carries TRBV2 and TRBJ2-3, with D perhaps TRBD1 (8 bases). From germline, CDR1 is SNHLY and CDR2 FYNNEI. This CDR3 is built from 17 residues. Between the trimmed V and J ends, which lost 1 base and 2 bases, there was a span of 16 bases. CDR3 in DNA: TGTGCCAGCAGTGAAGGTACAGGGGGAGGGGACACAGATACGCAGTATTTT. This codes for CASSEGTGGGDTDTQYF.

The chain has TRBV27 and TRBJ2-2; 7 bases line up with TRBD2. The CDR3 is 16 residues long. Germline V gives CDR1 MNHEY, CDR2 SMNVEV (reference sequence). V lost 5 bases, J lost 4 bases, and 10 bases stayed unmatched. The CDR3 DNA is TGTGCCAGCAGTGAAACCCGTGGGGGGGGCACCGGGGAGCTGTTTTTT. Its protein product is CASSETRGGGTGELFF.

The J gene is TRBJ1-1, the V gene TRBV28, with D possibly matching TRBD1 (5 bases). From germline, CDR1 is MDHEN and CDR2 SYDVKM. The CDR3 runs 12 residues. The germline V and J ends were trimmed by 6 bases and 6 bases, with 11 bases remaining between them. CDR3 DNA: TGTGCCAGCAGGGAGGGGATGGCTGAAGCTTTCTTT. Translated: CASREGMAEAFF.

This clone came up a few times. Relative to the germline gene, one junction end is altered; a read error may explain this. The J gene is TRBJ1-1, the V gene TRBV5-1; D is possibly TRBD1 (6 bases). In germline, CDR1 is SGHRS, CDR2 YFSETQ. The CDR3 runs to 11 residues. The CDR3 region has the DNA TGCGCCAGCAGGTATGGTGGACAGACCTCGTGG. Translating gives CASRYGGQTSW.

This clone was counted a single time. This chain uses TRBV6-5 with TRBJ2-7, with D maybe TRBD1 (5 bases). Trimming removed 6 bases at V and 2 bases at J, with 14 bases between. The CDR3 is 14 residues long. Germline values: CDR1 MNHEY, CDR2 SVGAGI. This CDR3 is CASRTKTETYEQYF. The CDR3 DNA reads TGTGCCAGCAGAACGAAGACAGAAACCTACGAGCAGTACTTC.

The CDR3 is CASSSTGLAGGNHNEQFF. The CDR3 coding sequence is TGCGCCAGCAGCTCCACCGGACTAGCGGGAGGGAACCACAATGAGCAGTTCTTC. J is TRBJ2-1 and V is TRBV5-1, with 15 positions matching TRBD2. Germline loops: CDR1 SGHRS, CDR2 YFSETQ. This CDR3 has 18 amino acids. Unmatched junction bases numbered 9, after V lost 3 bases and J lost 5 bases.

The chain recombines TRBV7-9 with TRBJ1-1; unclear D gene. The CDR3 has 11 residues. V lost 3 bases and J lost 6, with 5 bases in between. Germline CDR1 SEHNR, CDR2 FQNEAQ (reference sequence). CDR3 in DNA: TGTGCCAGCAGCTTTCCGGCTGAAGCTTTCTTT. It specifies CASSFPAEAFF.